The text below deals with one TCR beta chain. Its antigen is as yet unknown. Every bit of the isolated RNA underwent reverse transcription, so sequencing read expressed TCRB transcripts. Naive, central memory and regulatory T cell samples produced a mean of approximately 4 million reads. Some clones are missing from TCRdb's copy, which holds only in-frame ones; the method was immunoSEQ multiplex PCR. Of around 710,000 clones detected, 12% appear once; the ten largest clones hold roughly 0.11%. The data were obtained in a study of beta chain features in type 1 diabetes. Points from the study as a whole: Naive, central memory and Treg TCRB repertoires seemed to resemble each other more closely in patients than they did in healthy donors. Here, the possible influence of HLA type (on TCRB rearrangement) remained unresolved. Among all four CD4+ subsets, Type 1 diabetes patients had TCRB CDR3s that were moderately but significantly shorter.

The V end lost 0 bases, the J end lost 2 bases, and 6 bases lay between the germline ends. CDR3 size: 14 residues. CDR1 is SGHRS, CDR2 YFSETQ, per germline. Staining for CD45RO/CCR7/CD25/CD127/CD95/CD27 allowed sorting of CD4+ naive, central memory, regulatory and stem cell-like memory cells. Sequenced: naive CD4+ T cells from blood. This TCR was recovered from a man aged 25 to 40 with type 1 diabetes. The genes are TRBV5-1 and TRBJ2-1; the D is unclear. CDR3 nucleotide sequence: TGCGCCAGCAGCTTGGTCCTGGCCTACAATGAGCAGTTCTTC. Its translation: CASSLVLAYNEQFF. Combining the CDR3 with reference TRBV5-1 and TRBJ2-1 gives the whole variable domain KAGVTQTPRYLIKTRGQQVTLSCSPISGHRSVSWYQQTPGQGLQFLFEYFSETQRNKGNFPGRFSGRQFSNSRSEMNVSTLELGDSALYLCASSLVLAYNEQFFGPGTRLTVL.